The source of this T cell receptor (beta chain) is a study of blood T cell repertoires in COVID-19. Study in general: The United States, Italy and Spain were the sources of the acute and convalescent COVID-19 samples. Nucleic acid was either cDNA or gDNA, and it came from T cells, B-cell-depleted T cells, or PBMCs.

Repertoires were generated with immunoSEQ multiplex PCR, while TCRdb's copy carries only in-frame clones and drops some. The sample contains about 110,000 clones, more than 80% of which appear only once. This CDR3 comprises 15 residues. Germline lookup yields CDR1 KGHSH and CDR2 LQKENI. V lost 0 bases, J lost 2 bases, and 1 base stayed unmatched. The V call is TRBV18, the J call TRBJ2-7, with 10 nucleotides matching TRBD2. The receptor comes from a woman older than 75 with acute or convalescent COVID-19. Sequencing used peripheral blood. CDR3 bases: TGTGCCAGCTCACCACCGACTAGCGGGCCCTACGAGCAGTACTTC. This encodes CASSPPTSGPYEQYF.